These T cell receptor beta chains were read from a single sample in a study of blood T cell repertoires in COVID-19. TCRdb's copy holds only in-frame clones and misses some; the assay was immunoSEQ multiplex PCR. This sample has 140,000 to 150,000 clones, with 88% found just once. The sample comprised peripheral blood. These receptors were collected from a woman aged 50 to 60 with acute or convalescent COVID-19. CDR3s include the opening cysteine and the closing phenylalanine or tryptophan.

v_gene	j_gene	CDR3aa
TRBV19	TRBJ2-1	CASSIYGTSVEQFF
TRBV5-5	TRBJ2-7	CASSRDSDNYEQYF
TRBV7-9	TRBJ2-3	CASSPQGRTQYF
TRBV5-5	TRBJ1-1	CASSLDPNRGTEAFF
TRBV5-1	TRBJ2-1	CASNPGAGGLINEQFF
TRBV24-1	TRBJ2-5	CATSLVRDRGQETQYF
TRBV12-3/TRBV12-4	TRBJ1-5	CASSLGSGGPQHF
TRBV3-1/TRBV3-2	TRBJ1-6	CASSQDYGADPPNSPLHF
TRBV28	TRBJ1-1	CASSQPGQYRAFF
TRBV7-2	TRBJ1-6	CASSPWAQGPLHF
TRBV2	TRBJ1-2	CASSPQGSGYTF
TRBV14	TRBJ2-7	CASSPPQGLRQYF
TRBV5-1	TRBJ1-3	CASSQGQSGNTIYF
TRBV15	TRBJ1-2	CTTSRAQGGGTF
TRBV28	TRBJ2-7	CASSRGGTPYEQYF
TRBV5-5	TRBJ1-5	CASSLARYPSNQPQHF
TRBV6-5	TRBJ2-1	CASRRGEYNEQFF
TRBV2	TRBJ1-6	CASHLAGSYNSPLHF
TRBV6-5	TRBJ1-2	CASSYSTDSGGGYTF
TRBV5-5	TRBJ1-5	CASSLWVTGEQPQHF
TRBV6-4	TRBJ2-1	CASSTSGNAYNEQFF
TRBV19	TRBJ1-2	CASSTPDRARGGYTF
TRBV4-1	TRBJ2-1	CASSQAGLNEQFF
TRBV6-5	TRBJ1-3	CASSYSRGGGTIYF
TRBV6-5	TRBJ1-2	CASSRGRDYGYTF
TRBV6-1	TRBJ1-5	CASSAPGGYSNQPQHF
TRBV2	TRBJ2-1	CASRSGLAAHNEQFF
TRBV6-5	TRBJ1-1	CASSYSGTNTEAFF
TRBV29-1	TRBJ1-2	CSVYRVGGNYGYTF
TRBV10-1	TRBJ1-1	CASRKTDGTEAFF
TRBV5-1	TRBJ2-7	CASSQGQVSYEQYF
TRBV6-5	TRBJ1-1	CASSYSWGQNTEAFF
TRBV2	TRBJ2-1	CASHEDSYNEQFF
TRBV19	TRBJ1-4	CASTGPTSTNEKLFF
TRBV2	TRBJ2-7	CASHPGAGAEQYF
TRBV3-1/TRBV3-2	TRBJ1-6	CASQPRQGASPLHF
TRBV6-5	TRBJ2-7	CASSFRTDQFYEQYF
TRBV7-2	TRBJ1-2	CASSPWGGADYGYTF
TRBV9	TRBJ2-7	CASSFEGTTYEQYF
TRBV6-5	TRBJ2-7	CASRATSGYEQYF
TRBV19	TRBJ2-5	CASRGTGQETQYF
TRBV18	TRBJ1-4	CASSPGTDNEKLFF
TRBV7-3	TRBJ1-5	CASSLTGNSNQPQHF
TRBV19	TRBJ2-1	CAVGTSGYNEQFF
TRBV12-3/TRBV12-4	TRBJ1-1	CASSPTTEGAFF
TRBV7-3	TRBJ2-1	CASSFMGGRYNEQFF
TRBV19	TRBJ1-2	CASSIDSIDGGYTF
TRBV5-4	TRBJ2-3	CASSLAGTGADTQYF
TRBV10-2	TRBJ2-1	CASTWTSHNEQFF
TRBV27	TRBJ1-2	CASSLGPPYGYTF
TRBV13	TRBJ2-1	CASSLGTGSYNEQFF
TRBV5-1	TRBJ2-3	CASSLALGAAGTDTQYF
TRBV28	TRBJ1-5	CASSPVGALNQPQHF